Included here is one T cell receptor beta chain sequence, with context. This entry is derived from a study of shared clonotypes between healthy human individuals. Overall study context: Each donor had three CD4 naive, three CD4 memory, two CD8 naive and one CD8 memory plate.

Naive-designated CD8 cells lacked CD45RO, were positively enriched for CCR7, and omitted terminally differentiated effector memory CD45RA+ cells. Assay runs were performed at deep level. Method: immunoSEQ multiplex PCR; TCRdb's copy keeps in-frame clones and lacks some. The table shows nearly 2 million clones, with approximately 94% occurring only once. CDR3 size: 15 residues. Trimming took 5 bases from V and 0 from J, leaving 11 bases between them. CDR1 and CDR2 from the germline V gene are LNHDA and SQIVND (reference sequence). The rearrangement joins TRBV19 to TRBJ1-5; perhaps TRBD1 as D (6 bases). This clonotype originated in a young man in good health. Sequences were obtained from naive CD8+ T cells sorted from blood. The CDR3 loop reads CASSQGLHSNQPQHF. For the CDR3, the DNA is TGTGCCAGTAGTCAGGGGCTTCATAGCAATCAGCCCCAGCATTTT.